The clone carrying this T cell receptor beta chain was picked up many times. The sample originates from a study of spatial heterogeneity in lung cancer. J was trimmed by 0 bases and V by 4 bases; bases with no gene match: 7. The CDR3 totals 16 residues. Looked up from germline, CDR1 is SGDLS and CDR2 is YYNGEE. Specified time point: sample taken at primary tumor resection. The authors sequenced whole RNA from tumor, nontumor lung or frozen PBMC without sorting. TCRdb called the 5' RACE reads again in MiXCR, with one record for every CDR3 protein. The sample holds 45,000 or so distinct CDR3 sequences; roughly 10% are singletons and the top ten take 42%.

The chain employs TRBV9 and TRBJ2-3, with 8 bases that match TRBD2. Sequenced here: PBMCs, sampled at surgery. This TCR was sampled from a female donor with early-stage non-small cell lung cancer. This chain's CDR3 is CASSPAAGGSTDTQYF. The CDR3 DNA reads as TGTGCCAGCAGCCCCGCGGCGGGGGGTAGCACAGATACGCAGTATTTT.